Below are 4 T cell receptor beta chains sequenced from a single sample in a study of radiotherapy plus CTLA-4 blockade in lung cancer. Sequencing used immunoSEQ multiplex PCR; TCRdb keeps in-frame clones, though not all of them. The sample comprises approximately 40,000 clones, around 79% of which are singletons, and roughly 8.7% rests with the top ten. Sequenced here: peripheral blood, sampled from a patient treated with radiotherapy plus ipilimumab. The source is a human donor with non-small cell lung cancer who had stable disease on radiotherapy plus ipilimumab.

This sequence joins TRBV6-6 and TRBJ2-3; weak D call: TRBD1 (5 bases). V dropped 6 bases and J dropped 1 base, with 11 bases sitting between them. Germline CDR1 MNHNY, CDR2 SVGAGI (reference sequence). The CDR3 runs 14 residues. The CDR3 DNA follows: TGTGCCAGCAGCTCCCGACAGCGCACAGATACGCAGTATTTT. Amino acids: CASSSRQRTDTQYF.

DNA of the CDR3: TGCGCCAGCAGCTTGTCCGGCGGGGCCAACACTGAAGCTTTCTTT. Its translation: CASSLSGGANTEAFF. The chain links TRBV5-1 to TRBJ1-1; D is perhaps TRBD1 (5 bases). Trimming took off 1 base at V and 2 bases at J, with 12 bases between the two ends. Per the germline V gene, CDR1 is SGHRS and CDR2 is YFSETQ. This CDR3 spans 15 amino acids.

The chain uses TRBV19 and TRBJ2-3; D gene ambiguous. CDR3 length: 14 amino acids. The germline V gene encodes CDR1 LNHDA and CDR2 SQIVND (reference sequence). Trimming took off 5 bases at V and 4 bases at J, with 13 bases between the two ends. The CDR3 protein is CASSSLISPDTQYF. The CDR3 coding sequence is TGTGCCAGTAGTTCCCTGATTAGCCCAGATACGCAGTATTTT.

J is TRBJ2-3 and V is TRBV13, with 9 nucleotides matching TRBD2. With 0 bases clipped from V and 2 bases from J, the junction kept 3 bases outside the gene matches. The CDR3 totals 16 residues. Germline-derived CDR1 and CDR2 are PRHDT and FYEKMQ (reference sequence). The CDR3 nucleotides are TGTGCCAGCAGCTTAGGTCTAGCGGGGACCACAGATACGCAGTATTTT. Its protein product is CASSLGLAGTTDTQYF. The full variable domain, in which reference TRBV13 and TRBJ2-3 provide the parts outside the CDR3, is AAGVIQSPRHLIKEKRETATLKCYPIPRHDTVYWYQQGPGQDPQFLISFYEKMQSDKGSIPDRFSAQQFSDYHSELNMSSLELGDSALYFCASSLGLAGTTDTQYFGPGTRLTVL.